This T cell receptor (beta chain) was retrieved from a study of cytomegalovirus exposure and HLA in healthy donors. This clone appeared a few times. The PCR contained 60 Vbeta and 13 Jbeta primers. Assay used: immunoSEQ multiplex PCR; TCRdb lists only in-frame clones, some missing. This sample has around 100,000 clones, with roughly 82% found just once. The CDR3 runs to 12 residues. V shed 5 bases, J shed 11 bases, and the junction held 1 base outside the gene matches. Germline V lookup: CDR1 SEHNR, CDR2 FQNEAQ (reference sequence). The sequenced material came from PBMCs. This clonotype was obtained from a man aged 45-65 years in good health and CMV-seronegative. The J gene is TRBJ1-6, the V gene TRBV7-9, with TRBD1 matching 9 bases. The DNA of the CDR3 is TGTGCCAGCAGCCGGGACAGGGCACCCCTCCACTTT. Protein product: CASSRDRAPLHF.